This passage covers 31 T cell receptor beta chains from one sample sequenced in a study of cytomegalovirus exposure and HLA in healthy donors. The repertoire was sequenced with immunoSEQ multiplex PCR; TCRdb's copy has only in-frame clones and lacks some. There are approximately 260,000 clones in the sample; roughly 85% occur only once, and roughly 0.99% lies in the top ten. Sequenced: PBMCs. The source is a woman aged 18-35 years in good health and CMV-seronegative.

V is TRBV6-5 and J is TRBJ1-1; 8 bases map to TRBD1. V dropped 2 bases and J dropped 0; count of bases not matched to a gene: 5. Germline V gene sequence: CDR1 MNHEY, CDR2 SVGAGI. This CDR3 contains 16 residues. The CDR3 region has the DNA TGTGCCAGCAGTTACCAAGACAGGGGCATGAACACTGAAGCTTTCTTT. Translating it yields CASSYQDRGMNTEAFF.

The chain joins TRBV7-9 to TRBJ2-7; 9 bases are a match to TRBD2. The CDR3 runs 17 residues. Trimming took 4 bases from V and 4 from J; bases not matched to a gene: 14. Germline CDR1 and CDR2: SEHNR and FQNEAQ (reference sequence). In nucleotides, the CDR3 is TGTGCCAGCAGCTCGATTAGCGGGAGCGAGAGTTTTTACGAGCAGTACTTC. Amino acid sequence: CASSSISGSESFYEQYF.

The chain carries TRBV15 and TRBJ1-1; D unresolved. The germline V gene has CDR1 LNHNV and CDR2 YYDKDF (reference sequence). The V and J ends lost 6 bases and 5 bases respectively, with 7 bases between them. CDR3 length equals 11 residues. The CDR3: CATRWTTEAFF. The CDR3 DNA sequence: TGTGCCACCAGATGGACTACTGAAGCTTTCTTT.

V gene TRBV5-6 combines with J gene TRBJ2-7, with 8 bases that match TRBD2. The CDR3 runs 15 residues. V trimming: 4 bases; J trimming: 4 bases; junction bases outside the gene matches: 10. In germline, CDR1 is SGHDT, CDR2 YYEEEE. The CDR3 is CASSAAGLGVYEQYF. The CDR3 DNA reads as TGTGCCAGCAGCGCAGCGGGACTAGGAGTATACGAGCAGTACTTC. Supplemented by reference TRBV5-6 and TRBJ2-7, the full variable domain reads DAGVTQSPTHLIKTRGQQVTLRCSPKSGHDTVSWYQQALGQGPQFIFQYYEEEERQRGNFPDRFSGHQFPNYSSELNVNALLLGDSALYLCASSAAGLGVYEQYFGPGTRLTVT.

The CDR3 sequence is CAWSGGRGTEAFF. The CDR3 nucleotides are TGTGCCTGGAGTGGGGGCAGGGGAACTGAAGCTTTCTTT. V is TRBV30 and J is TRBJ1-1; TRBD1 is a possible D gene (6 bases). Germline CDR1 is GTSNPN and CDR2 is SVGIG (reference sequence). The germline V and J ends were trimmed by 1 base and 5 bases, with 11 bases remaining between them. CDR3 length equals 13 residues.

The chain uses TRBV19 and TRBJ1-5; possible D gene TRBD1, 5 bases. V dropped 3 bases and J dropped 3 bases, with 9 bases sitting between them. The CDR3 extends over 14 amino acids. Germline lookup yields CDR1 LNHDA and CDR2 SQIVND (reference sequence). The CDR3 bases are TGTGCCAGTAGTATTTCCAGGGTCAATCAGCCCCAGCATTTT. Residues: CASSISRVNQPQHF. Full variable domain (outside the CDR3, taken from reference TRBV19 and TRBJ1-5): DGGITQSPKYLFRKEGQNVTLSCEQNLNHDAMYWYRQDPGQGLRLIYYSQIVNDFQKGDIAEGYSVSREKKESFPLTVTSAQKNPTAFYLCASSISRVNQPQHFGDGTRLSIL.

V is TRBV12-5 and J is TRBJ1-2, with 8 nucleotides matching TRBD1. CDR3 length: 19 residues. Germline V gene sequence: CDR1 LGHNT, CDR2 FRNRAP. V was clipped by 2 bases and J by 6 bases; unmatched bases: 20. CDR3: CASGLLWDRYLGLADGYTF. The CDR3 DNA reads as TGTGCTAGTGGTTTGCTCTGGGACAGGTATCTTGGTCTGGCGGATGGCTACACCTTC.

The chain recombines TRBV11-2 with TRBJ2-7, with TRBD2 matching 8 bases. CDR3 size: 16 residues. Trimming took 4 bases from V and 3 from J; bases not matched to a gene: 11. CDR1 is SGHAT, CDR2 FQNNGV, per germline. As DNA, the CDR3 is TGTGCCAGCAGCTCTCTCGGAAGTAGCGGGATCTACGAGCAGTACTTC. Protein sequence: CASSSLGSSGIYEQYF.

The CDR3 loop is CASSRLTDTQYF. The CDR3 nucleotides read TGTGCCAGTAGTAGACTCACAGATACGCAGTATTTT. The chain carries TRBV19 and TRBJ2-3; no firm D call. CDR3 length: 12 amino acids. Germline V lookup: CDR1 LNHDA, CDR2 SQIVND (reference sequence). The V end lost 4 bases, the J end lost 2 bases, and 4 bases lay between the germline ends. The full variable domain, its missing parts supplied by reference TRBV19 and TRBJ2-3, is DGGITQSPKYLFRKEGQNVTLSCEQNLNHDAMYWYRQDPGQGLRLIYYSQIVNDFQKGDIAEGYSVSREKKESFPLTVTSAQKNPTAFYLCASSRLTDTQYFGPGTRLTVL.

The CDR3 coding sequence is TGCGCCAGCAGCTTGGGTGATCAGGGAGAGACCCAGTACTTC. Protein sequence: CASSLGDQGETQYF. The chain carries TRBV5-1 and TRBJ2-5, with a weak D call TRBD1 (5 bases). V was clipped by 0 bases and J by 4 bases, with 10 bases between them. This CDR3 spans 14 amino acids. Germline loops: CDR1 SGHRS, CDR2 YFSETQ.

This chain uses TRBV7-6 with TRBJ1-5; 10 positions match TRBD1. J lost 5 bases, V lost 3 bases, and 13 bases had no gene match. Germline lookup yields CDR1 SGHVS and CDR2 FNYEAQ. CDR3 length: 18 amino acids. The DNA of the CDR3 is TGTGCCAGCAGCTTGTACCCCGGGGACAGGGGTCTTCATCAGCCCCAGCATTTT. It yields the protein CASSLYPGDRGLHQPQHF.

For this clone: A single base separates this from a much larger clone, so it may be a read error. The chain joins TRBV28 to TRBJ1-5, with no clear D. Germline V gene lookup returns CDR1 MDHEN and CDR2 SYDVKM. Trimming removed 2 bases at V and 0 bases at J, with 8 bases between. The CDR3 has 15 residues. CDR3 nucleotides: TGTGCCAGCAGTTTAGGAGGCTATAGCAATCAGCCCCAGCATTTT. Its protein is CASSLGGYSNQPQHF.

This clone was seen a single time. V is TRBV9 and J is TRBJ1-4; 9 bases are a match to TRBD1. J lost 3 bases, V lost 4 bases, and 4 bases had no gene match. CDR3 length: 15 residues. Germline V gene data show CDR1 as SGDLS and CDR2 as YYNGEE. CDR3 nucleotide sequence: TGTGCCAGCAGCTTTAGACAGGGGGCTAATGAAAAACTGTTTTTT. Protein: CASSFRQGANEKLFF.

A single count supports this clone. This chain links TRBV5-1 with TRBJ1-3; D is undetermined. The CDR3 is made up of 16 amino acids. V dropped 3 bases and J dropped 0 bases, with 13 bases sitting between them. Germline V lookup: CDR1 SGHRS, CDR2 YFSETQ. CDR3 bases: TGCGCCAGCAGCTACACACCAAGTTACTCTGGAAACACCATATATTTT. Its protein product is CASSYTPSYSGNTIYF.

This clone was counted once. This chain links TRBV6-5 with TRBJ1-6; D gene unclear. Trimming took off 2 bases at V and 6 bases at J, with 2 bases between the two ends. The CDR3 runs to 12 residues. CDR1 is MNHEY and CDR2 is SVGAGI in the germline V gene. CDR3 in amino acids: CASSYLNSPLHF. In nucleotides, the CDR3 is TGTGCCAGCAGTTACCTTAATTCACCCCTCCACTTT.

The CDR3 coding sequence is TGTGCCAGCAGCTTAGTCGCAGATACGCAGTATTTT. Its translation: CASSLVADTQYF. The rearrangement uses TRBV13 and TRBJ2-3; D remains ambiguous. This CDR3 has 12 residues. V lost 1 base and J lost 4, with 3 bases in between. Germline V lookup: CDR1 PRHDT, CDR2 FYEKMQ (reference sequence).

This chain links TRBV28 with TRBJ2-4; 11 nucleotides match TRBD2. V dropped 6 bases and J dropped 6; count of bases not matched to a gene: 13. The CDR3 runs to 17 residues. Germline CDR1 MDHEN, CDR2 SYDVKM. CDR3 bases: TGTGCCAGCAGACCCAATAGCGGGAGGGCCCTTAGAAACATTCAGTACTTC. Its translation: CASRPNSGRALRNIQYF. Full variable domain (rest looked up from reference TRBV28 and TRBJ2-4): DVKVTQSSRYLVKRTGEKVFLECVQDMDHENMFWYRQDPGLGLRLIYFSYDVKMKEKGDIPEGYSVSREKKERFSLILESASTNQTSMYLCASRPNSGRALRNIQYFGAGTRLSVL.

Here the CDR3 reads CSARETEEAFF. For the CDR3, the DNA is TGCAGTGCTAGGGAGACAGAAGAAGCTTTCTTT. The chain links TRBV20-1 to TRBJ1-1, with D perhaps matching TRBD1 (5 bases). The germline gives CDR1 DFQATT, CDR2 SNEGSKA (reference sequence). The CDR3 sequence is 11 residues long. Trimming left V 3 bases short and J 8 bases short, with 10 bases between.

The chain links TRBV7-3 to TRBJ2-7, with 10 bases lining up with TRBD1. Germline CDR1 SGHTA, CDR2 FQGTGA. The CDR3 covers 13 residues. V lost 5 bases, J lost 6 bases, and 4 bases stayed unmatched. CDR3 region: CASSGDRGGEQYF. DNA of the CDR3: TGTGCCAGCAGCGGGGACAGGGGTGGCGAGCAGTACTTC.

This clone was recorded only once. CDR3 nucleotide sequence: TGTGCCAGCAGCAATGACAGGGGATCCTACGAGCAGTACTTC. Encoded protein: CASSNDRGSYEQYF. The J gene is TRBJ2-7, the V gene TRBV21-1; the table's D gene call, TRBD1, was not cross checked with the DNA. TRBV21-1 is designated a pseudogene. CDR3 length: 14 amino acids.

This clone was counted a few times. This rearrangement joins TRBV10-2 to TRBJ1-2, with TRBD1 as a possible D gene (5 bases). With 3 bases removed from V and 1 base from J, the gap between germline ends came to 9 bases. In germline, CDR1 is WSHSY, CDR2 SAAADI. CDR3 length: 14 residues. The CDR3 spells CASSESGDNYGYTF. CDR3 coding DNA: TGCGCCAGCAGTGAATCGGGGGATAACTATGGCTACACCTTC.

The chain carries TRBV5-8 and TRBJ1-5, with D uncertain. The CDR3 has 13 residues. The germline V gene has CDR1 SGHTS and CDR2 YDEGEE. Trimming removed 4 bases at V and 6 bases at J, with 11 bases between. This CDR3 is CASSRQVGQPQHF. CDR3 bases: TGTGCCAGCAGCCGACAAGTCGGTCAGCCCCAGCATTTT. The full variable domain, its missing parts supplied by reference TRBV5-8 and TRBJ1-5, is EAGVTQSPTHLIKTRGQQATLRCSPISGHTSVYWYQQALGLGLQFLLWYDEGEERNRGNFPPRFSGRQFPNYSSELNVNALELEDSALYLCASSRQVGQPQHFGDGTRLSIL.

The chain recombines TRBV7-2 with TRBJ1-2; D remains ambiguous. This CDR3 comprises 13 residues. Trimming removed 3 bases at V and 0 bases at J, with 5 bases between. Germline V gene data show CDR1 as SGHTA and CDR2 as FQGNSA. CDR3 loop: CASSFSSNYGYTF. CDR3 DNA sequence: TGTGCCAGCAGCTTTTCGTCTAACTATGGCTACACCTTC.

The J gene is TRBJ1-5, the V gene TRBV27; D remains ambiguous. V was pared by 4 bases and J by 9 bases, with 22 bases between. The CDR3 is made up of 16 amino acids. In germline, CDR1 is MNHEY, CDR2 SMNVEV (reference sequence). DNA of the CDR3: TGTGCCAGCAGTTCTGGCCCCGGGAGCGCTAATTGGCCCCAGCATTTT. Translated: CASSSGPGSANWPQHF.

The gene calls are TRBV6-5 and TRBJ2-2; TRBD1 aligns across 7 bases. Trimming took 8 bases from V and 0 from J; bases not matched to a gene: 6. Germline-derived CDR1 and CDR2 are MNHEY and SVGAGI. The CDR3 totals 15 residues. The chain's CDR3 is CASSMTGTNTGELFF. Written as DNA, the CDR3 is TGTGCCAGCTCGATGACAGGGACGAACACCGGGGAGCTGTTTTTT.

CDR3 region: CASSDRLAGTDTQYF. DNA of the CDR3: TGCGCCAGCAGTGATCGACTAGCGGGCACAGATACGCAGTATTTT. The chain links TRBV10-2 to TRBJ2-3, with TRBD2 matching over 9 bases. Germline V gives CDR1 WSHSY, CDR2 SAAADI. The CDR3 totals 15 residues. V was pared by 3 bases and J by 1 base, with 2 bases of the junction left unmatched.

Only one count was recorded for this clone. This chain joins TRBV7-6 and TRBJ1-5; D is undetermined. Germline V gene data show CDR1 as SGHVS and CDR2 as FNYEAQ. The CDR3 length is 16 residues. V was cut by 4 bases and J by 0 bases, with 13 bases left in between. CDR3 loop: CASSSNAGPSNQPQHF. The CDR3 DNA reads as TGTGCCAGCAGCTCCAACGCAGGCCCTAGCAATCAGCCCCAGCATTTT.

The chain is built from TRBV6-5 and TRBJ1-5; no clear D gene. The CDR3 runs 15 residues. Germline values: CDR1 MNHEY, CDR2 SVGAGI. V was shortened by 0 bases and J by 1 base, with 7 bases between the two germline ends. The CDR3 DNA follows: TGTGCCAGCAGTTACTCGTCGGTCAGCAATCAGCCCCAGCATTTT. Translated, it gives CASSYSSVSNQPQHF.

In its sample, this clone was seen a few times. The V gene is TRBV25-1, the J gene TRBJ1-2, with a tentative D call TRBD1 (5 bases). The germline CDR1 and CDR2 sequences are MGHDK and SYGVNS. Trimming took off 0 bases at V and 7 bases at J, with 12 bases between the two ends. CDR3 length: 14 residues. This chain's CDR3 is CASSEYVGGIGYTF. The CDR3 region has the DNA TGTGCCAGCAGTGAATATGTGGGGGGGATTGGCTACACCTTC.

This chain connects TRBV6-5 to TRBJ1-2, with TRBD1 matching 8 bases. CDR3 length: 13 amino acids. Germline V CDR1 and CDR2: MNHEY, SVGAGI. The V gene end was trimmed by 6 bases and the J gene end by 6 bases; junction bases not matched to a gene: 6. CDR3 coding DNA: TGTGCCAGCAGGGCGACAGGGGCCGATGGCTACACCTTC. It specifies CASRATGADGYTF.

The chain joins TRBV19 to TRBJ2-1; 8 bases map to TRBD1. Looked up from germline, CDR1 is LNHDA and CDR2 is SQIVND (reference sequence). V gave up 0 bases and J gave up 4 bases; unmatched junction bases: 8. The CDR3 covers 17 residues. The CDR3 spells CASSIDYGQGAYNEQFF. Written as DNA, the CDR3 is TGTGCCAGTAGTATAGATTATGGACAGGGTGCTTACAATGAGCAGTTCTTC.